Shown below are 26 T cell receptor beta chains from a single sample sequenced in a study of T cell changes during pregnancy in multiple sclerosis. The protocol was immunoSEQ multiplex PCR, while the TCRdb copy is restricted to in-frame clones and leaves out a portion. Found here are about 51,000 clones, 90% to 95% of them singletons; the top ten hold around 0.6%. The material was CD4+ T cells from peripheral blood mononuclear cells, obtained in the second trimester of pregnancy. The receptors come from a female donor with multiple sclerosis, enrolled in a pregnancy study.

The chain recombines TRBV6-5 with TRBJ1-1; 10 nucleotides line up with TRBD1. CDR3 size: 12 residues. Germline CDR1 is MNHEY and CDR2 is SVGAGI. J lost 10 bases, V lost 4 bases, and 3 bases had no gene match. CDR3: CASSFRTGGAFF. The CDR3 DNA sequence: TGTGCCAGCAGTTTCCGGACAGGGGGAGCTTTCTTT.

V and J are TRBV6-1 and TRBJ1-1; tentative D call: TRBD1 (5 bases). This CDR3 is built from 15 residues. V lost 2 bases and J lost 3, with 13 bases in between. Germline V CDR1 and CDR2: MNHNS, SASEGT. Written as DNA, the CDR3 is TGTGCCAGCAGTGAACTTAACAGGCTCGACACTGAAGCTTTCTTT. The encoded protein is CASSELNRLDTEAFF.

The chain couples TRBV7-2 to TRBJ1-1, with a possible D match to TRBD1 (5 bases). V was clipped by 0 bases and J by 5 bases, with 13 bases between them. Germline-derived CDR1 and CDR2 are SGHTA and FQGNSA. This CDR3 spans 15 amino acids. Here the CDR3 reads CASSLARRGGTEAFF. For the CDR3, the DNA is TGTGCCAGCAGCTTAGCGCGTAGGGGAGGTACTGAAGCTTTCTTT.

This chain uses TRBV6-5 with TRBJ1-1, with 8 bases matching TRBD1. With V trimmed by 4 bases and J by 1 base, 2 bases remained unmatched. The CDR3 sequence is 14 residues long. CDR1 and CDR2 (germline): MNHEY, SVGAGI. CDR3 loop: CASSSQGGNTEAFF. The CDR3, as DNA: TGTGCCAGCAGTTCACAGGGGGGGAACACTGAAGCTTTCTTT.

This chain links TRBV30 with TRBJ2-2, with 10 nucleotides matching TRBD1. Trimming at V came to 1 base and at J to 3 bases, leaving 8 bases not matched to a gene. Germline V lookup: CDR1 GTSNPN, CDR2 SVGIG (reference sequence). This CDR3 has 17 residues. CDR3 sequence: CAWSGDRGRGDTGELFF. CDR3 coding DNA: TGTGCCTGGAGTGGGGACAGGGGAAGGGGAGACACCGGGGAGCTGTTTTTT.

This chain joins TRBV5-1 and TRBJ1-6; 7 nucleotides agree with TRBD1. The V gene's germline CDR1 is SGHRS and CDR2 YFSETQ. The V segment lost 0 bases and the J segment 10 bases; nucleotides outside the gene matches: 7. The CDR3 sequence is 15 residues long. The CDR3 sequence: CASSLAGTDLSPLHF. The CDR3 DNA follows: TGCGCCAGCAGCTTGGCAGGGACAGACCTATCACCCCTCCACTTT. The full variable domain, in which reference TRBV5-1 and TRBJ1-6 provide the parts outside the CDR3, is KAGVTQTPRYLIKTRGQQVTLSCSPISGHRSVSWYQQTPGQGLQFLFEYFSETQRNKGNFPGRFSGRQFSNSRSEMNVSTLELGDSALYLCASSLAGTDLSPLHFGNGTRLTVT.

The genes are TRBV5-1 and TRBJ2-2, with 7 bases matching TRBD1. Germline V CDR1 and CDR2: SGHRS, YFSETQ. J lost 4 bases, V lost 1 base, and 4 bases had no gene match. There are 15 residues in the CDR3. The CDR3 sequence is CASSLMYRGTGELFF. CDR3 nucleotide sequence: TGCGCCAGCAGCTTGATGTACAGGGGCACCGGGGAGCTGTTTTTT.

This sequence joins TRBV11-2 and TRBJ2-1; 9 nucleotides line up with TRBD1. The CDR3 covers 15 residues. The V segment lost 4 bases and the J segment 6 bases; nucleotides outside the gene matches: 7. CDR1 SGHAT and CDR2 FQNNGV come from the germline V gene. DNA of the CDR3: TGTGCCAGCAGCTGGGGGGACAGGGTAAGCAATGAGCAGTTCTTC. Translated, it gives CASSWGDRVSNEQFF.

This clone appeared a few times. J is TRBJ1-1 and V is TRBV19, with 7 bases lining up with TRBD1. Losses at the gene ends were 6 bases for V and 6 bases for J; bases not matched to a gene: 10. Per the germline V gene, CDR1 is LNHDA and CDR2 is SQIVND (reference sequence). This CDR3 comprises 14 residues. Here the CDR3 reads CASRRDRESAEAFF. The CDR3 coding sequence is TGTGCCAGTAGAAGGGACAGAGAGTCCGCTGAAGCTTTCTTT.

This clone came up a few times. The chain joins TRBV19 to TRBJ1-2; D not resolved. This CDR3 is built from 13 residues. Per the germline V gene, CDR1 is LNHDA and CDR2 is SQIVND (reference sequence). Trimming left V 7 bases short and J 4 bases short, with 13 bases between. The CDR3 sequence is CASTPVGGYGYTF. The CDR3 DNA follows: TGTGCCAGTACCCCGGTGGGAGGCTATGGCTACACCTTC.

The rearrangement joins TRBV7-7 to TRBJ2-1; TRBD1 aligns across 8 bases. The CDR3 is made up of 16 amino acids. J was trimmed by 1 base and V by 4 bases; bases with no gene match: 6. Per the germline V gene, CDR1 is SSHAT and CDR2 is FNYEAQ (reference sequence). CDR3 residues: CASSYRWDRSYNEQFF. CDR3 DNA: TGTGCCAGCAGCTACCGTTGGGACAGGTCCTACAATGAGCAGTTCTTC. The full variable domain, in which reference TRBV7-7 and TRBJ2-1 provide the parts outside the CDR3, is GAGVSQSPRYKVTKRGQDVTLRCDPISSHATLYWYQQALGQGPEFLTYFNYEAQPDKSGLPSDRFSAERPEGSISTLTIQRTEQRDSAMYRCASSYRWDRSYNEQFFGPGTRLTVL.

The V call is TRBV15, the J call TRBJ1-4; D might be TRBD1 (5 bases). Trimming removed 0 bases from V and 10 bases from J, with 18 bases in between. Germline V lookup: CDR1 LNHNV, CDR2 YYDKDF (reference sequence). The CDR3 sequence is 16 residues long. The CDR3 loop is CATSRDLTQGLVKLFF. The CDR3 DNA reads TGTGCCACCAGCAGAGATTTAACGCAGGGACTTGTAAAACTGTTTTTT.

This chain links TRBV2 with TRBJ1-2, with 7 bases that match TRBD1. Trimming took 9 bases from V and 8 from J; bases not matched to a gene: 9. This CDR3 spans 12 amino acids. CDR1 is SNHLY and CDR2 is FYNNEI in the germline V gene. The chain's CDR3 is CARRGTALGYTF. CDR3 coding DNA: TGTGCCAGACGAGGGACAGCTCTCGGCTACACCTTC. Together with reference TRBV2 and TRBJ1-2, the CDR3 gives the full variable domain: EPEVTQTPSHQVTQMGQEVILRCVPISNHLYFYWYRQILGQKVEFLVSFYNNEISEKSEIFDDQFSVERPDGSNFTLKIRSTKLEDSAMYFCARRGTALGYTFGSGTRLTVV.

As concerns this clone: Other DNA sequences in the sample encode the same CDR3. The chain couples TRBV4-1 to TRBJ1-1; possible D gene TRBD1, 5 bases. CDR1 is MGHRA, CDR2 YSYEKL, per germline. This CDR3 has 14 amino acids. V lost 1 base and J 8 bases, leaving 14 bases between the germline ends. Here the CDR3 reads CASSQATAPGEAFF. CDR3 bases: TGCGCCAGCAGCCAAGCGACAGCTCCAGGGGAAGCTTTCTTT.

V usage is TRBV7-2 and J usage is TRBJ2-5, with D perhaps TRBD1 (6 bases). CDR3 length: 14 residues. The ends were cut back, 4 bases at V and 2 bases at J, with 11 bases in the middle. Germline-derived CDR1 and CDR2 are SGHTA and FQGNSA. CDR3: CASSSGTKQETQYF. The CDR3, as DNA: TGTGCCAGCAGCTCCGGGACAAAGCAAGAGACCCAGTACTTC.

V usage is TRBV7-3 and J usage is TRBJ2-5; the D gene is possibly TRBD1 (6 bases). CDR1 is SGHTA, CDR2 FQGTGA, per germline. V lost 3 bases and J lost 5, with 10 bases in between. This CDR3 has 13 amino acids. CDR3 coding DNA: TGTGCCAGCAGCTTTCAGGGGCAGGAGACCCAGTACTTC. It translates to CASSFQGQETQYF. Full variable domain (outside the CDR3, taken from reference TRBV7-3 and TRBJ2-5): GAGVSQTPSNKVTEKGKYVELRCDPISGHTALYWYRQSLGQGPEFLIYFQGTGAADDSGLPNDRFFAVRPEGSVSTLKIQRTERGDSAVYLCASSFQGQETQYFGPGTRLLVL.

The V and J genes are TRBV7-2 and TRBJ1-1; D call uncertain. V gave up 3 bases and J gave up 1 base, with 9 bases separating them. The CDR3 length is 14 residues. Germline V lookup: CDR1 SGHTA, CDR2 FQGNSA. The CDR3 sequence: CASSFGTANTEAFF. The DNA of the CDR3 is TGTGCCAGCAGCTTCGGAACAGCGAACACTGAAGCTTTCTTT.

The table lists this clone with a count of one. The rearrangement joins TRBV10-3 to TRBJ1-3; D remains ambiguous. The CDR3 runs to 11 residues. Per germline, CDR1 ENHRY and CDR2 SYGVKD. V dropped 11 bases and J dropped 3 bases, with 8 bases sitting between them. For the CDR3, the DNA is TGTGCCGCCCGACTTGGAAACACCATATATTTT. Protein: CAARLGNTIYF.

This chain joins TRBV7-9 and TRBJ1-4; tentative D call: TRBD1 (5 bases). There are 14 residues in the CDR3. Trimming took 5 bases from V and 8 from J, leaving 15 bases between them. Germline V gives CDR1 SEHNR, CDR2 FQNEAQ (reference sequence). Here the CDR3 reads CASSETGGKEKLFF. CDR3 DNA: TGTGCCAGCAGCGAGACGGGGGGGAAGGAAAAACTGTTTTTT.

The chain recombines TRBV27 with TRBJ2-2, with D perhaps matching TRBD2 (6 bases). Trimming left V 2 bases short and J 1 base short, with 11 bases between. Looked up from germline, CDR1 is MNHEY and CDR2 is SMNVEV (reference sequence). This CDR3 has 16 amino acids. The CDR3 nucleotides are TGTGCCAGCAGTTTAGCGGGACGGCTGAACACCGGGGAGCTGTTTTTT. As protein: CASSLAGRLNTGELFF.

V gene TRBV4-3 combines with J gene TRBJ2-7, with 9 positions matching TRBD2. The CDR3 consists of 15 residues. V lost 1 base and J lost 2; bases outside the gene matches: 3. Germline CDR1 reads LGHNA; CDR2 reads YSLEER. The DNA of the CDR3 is TGCGCCAGCAGCCAAGGGGTAGCGGGGGCCTACGAGCAGTACTTC. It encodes CASSQGVAGAYEQYF.

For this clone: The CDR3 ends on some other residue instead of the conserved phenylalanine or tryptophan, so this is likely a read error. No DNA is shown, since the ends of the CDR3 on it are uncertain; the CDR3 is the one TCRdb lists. CDR3: CASSLGEGVKLFI. The chain uses TRBV7-8 and TRBJ1-2. The germline V gene has CDR1 SGHVS and CDR2 FQNEAQ. The CDR3 totals 13 residues, both ends included.

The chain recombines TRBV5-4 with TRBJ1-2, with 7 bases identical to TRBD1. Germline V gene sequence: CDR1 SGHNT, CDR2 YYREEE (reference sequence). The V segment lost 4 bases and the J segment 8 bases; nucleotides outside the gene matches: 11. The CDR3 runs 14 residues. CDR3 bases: TGTGCCAGCAGCAACCAGGGGGTAGCGGGGGGCTACACCTTC. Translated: CASSNQGVAGGYTF.

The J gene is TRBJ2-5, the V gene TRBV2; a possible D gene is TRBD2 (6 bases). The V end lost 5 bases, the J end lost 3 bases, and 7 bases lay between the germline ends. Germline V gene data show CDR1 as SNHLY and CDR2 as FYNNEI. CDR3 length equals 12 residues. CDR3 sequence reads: CASSWGEETQYF. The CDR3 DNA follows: TGTGCCAGCAGTTGGGGGGAAGAGACCCAGTACTTC. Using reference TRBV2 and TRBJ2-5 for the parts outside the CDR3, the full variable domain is EPEVTQTPSHQVTQMGQEVILRCVPISNHLYFYWYRQILGQKVEFLVSFYNNEISEKSEIFDDQFSVERPDGSNFTLKIRSTKLEDSAMYFCASSWGEETQYFGPGTRLLVL.

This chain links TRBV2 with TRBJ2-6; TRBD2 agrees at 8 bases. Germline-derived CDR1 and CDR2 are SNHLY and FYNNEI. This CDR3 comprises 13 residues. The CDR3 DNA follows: TGTCTCGGGGGGGGGTCTGGGGCCAACGTCCTGACTTTC. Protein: CLGGGSGANVLTF.

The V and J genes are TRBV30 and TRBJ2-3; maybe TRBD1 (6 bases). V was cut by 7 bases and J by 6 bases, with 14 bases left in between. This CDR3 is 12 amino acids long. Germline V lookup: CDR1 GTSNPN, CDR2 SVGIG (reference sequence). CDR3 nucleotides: TGTGCCTCAGGGGACCTATCTGATACGCAGTATTTT. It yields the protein CASGDLSDTQYF.